A single sample is the source of the 30 T cell receptor beta chains below, sequenced in a study of OX40 agonist ivuxolimab in advanced cancers. Using immunoSEQ multiplex PCR, the repertoire was profiled, and TCRdb retains in-frame clones only, with some absent. The sample carries about 93,000 clones, 94% recorded once. The material sequenced was CD4+ or CD8+ T cells sorted from blood, taken in a trial of the OX40 agonist ivuxolimab. All receptors derive from an adult with an advanced solid tumor such as melanoma, head and neck, liver or kidney cancer.

The J gene is TRBJ1-5, the V gene TRBV7-8, with D tentatively TRBD1 (6 bases). With 1 base removed from V and 3 bases from J, the gap between germline ends came to 13 bases. The CDR3 is 16 amino acids. Germline loops: CDR1 SGHVS, CDR2 FQNEAQ. DNA for the CDR3: TGTGCCAGCAGCTTAGTGGGGGCCGGCTACAATCAGCCCCAGCATTTT. Amino acids: CASSLVGAGYNQPQHF. The full variable domain, completed using reference TRBV7-8 and TRBJ1-5, is GAGVSQSPRYKVAKRGQDVALRCDPISGHVSLFWYQQALGQGPEFLTYFQNEAQLDKSGLPSDRFFAERPEGSVSTLKIQRTQQEDSAVYLCASSLVGAGYNQPQHFGDGTRLSIL.

The CDR3 DNA is TGTGCCAGCAGCCAATCCTGGGTCTACGAGCAGTACTTC. This gives the protein CASSQSWVYEQYF. The rearrangement links TRBV14 to TRBJ2-7; the D is unclear. V was pared by 2 bases and J by 3 bases, with 8 bases between. Germline CDR1 SGHDN, CDR2 FVKESK. This CDR3 comprises 13 residues. Supplemented by reference TRBV14 and TRBJ2-7, the full variable domain reads EAGVTQFPSHSVIEKGQTVTLRCDPISGHDNLYWYRRVMGKEIKFLLHFVKESKQDESGMPNNRFLAERTGGTYSTLKVQPAELEDSGVYFCASSQSWVYEQYFGPGTRLTVT.

The chain joins TRBV5-5 to TRBJ2-5; TRBD2 matches at 12 bases. The CDR3 is 17 residues long. V shed 2 bases, J shed 5 bases, and the junction held 10 bases outside the gene matches. In germline, CDR1 is SGHKS, CDR2 YYEKEE (reference sequence). The CDR3 DNA sequence: TGTGCCAGCAGCTTTTTGACTAGCGGGAGAGGGAGGGAGACCCAGTACTTC. Protein sequence: CASSFLTSGRGRETQYF. Complete variable domain (other parts from reference TRBV5-5 and TRBJ2-5): DAGVTQSPTHLIKTRGQQVTLRCSPISGHKSVSWYQQVLGQGPQFIFQYYEKEERGRGNFPDRFSARQFPNYSSELNVNALLLGDSALYLCASSFLTSGRGRETQYFGPGTRLLVL.

The chain has TRBV13 and TRBJ2-7, with D unresolved. V was pared by 5 bases and J by 0 bases, with 8 bases between. This CDR3 has 13 residues. The germline gives CDR1 PRHDT, CDR2 FYEKMQ (reference sequence). DNA of the CDR3: TGTGCCAGCAGCAATTATAGCTCCTACGAGCAGTACTTC. This encodes CASSNYSSYEQYF.

The V call is TRBV9, the J call TRBJ1-1, with D unresolved. Per the germline V gene, CDR1 is SGDLS and CDR2 is YYNGEE. Trimming left V 0 bases short and J 3 bases short, with 6 bases between. The length of the CDR3 is 13 residues. The CDR3 DNA reads as TGTGCCAGCAGCGTAGGTCTCGACACTGAAGCTTTCTTT. This sequence encodes CASSVGLDTEAFF. The full variable domain, its missing parts supplied by reference TRBV9 and TRBJ1-1, is DSGVTQTPKHLITATGQRVTLRCSPRSGDLSVYWYQQSLDQGLQFLIQYYNGEERAKGNILERFSAQQFPDLHSELNLSSLELGDSALYFCASSVGLDTEAFFGQGTRLTVV.

The chain joins TRBV5-1 to TRBJ2-3; tentatively, D is TRBD2 (6 bases). From germline, CDR1 is SGHRS and CDR2 YFSETQ. V dropped 4 bases and J dropped 2 bases, with 17 bases sitting between them. The CDR3 spans 16 residues. CDR3 nucleotides: TGCGCCAGCAGCCAAGGAGGGCAGGGCCTCACAGATACGCAGTATTTT. This codes for CASSQGGQGLTDTQYF.

The CDR3 loop reads CASNEEPYSNQPQHF. In DNA form, the CDR3 reads TGTGCCAGTAATGAAGAACCTTATAGCAATCAGCCCCAGCATTTT. The V call is TRBV19, the J call TRBJ1-5, with D hard to call. CDR1 LNHDA and CDR2 SQIVND come from the germline V gene (reference sequence). CDR3 length: 15 amino acids. Trimming stripped 7 bases from V and 0 bases from J, with 13 bases between.

With regard to this clone: Mismatch with germline at one junction end may stem from a read error. The chain couples TRBV30 to TRBJ2-2, with no clear D. Germline V gene lookup returns CDR1 GTSNPN and CDR2 SVGIG (reference sequence). The CDR3 loop spans 11 amino acids. CDR3 sequence (DNA): TGTGTCTGGAGTTTCCCCGGGGAGCTGTTTTTT. Its protein product is CVWSFPGELFF.

V gene TRBV23-1 combines with J gene TRBJ2-7, with TRBD2 identical over 12 bases. TRBV23-1 has ORF status, its function being uncertain. The CDR3 sequence is 17 residues long. The V gene end was trimmed by 0 bases and the J gene end by 6 bases; junction bases not matched to a gene: 9. DNA for the CDR3: TGCGCCAGCAGTCAATCGACTAGCGGGAGATCTTCGGGCGAGCAGTACTTC. Its protein product is CASSQSTSGRSSGEQYF.

V gene TRBV27 combines with J gene TRBJ2-1, with 7 bases matching TRBD2. CDR1 is MNHEY, CDR2 SMNVEV, per germline (reference sequence). The CDR3 extends over 15 amino acids. After removal of 5 bases from V and 0 bases from J, the junction contained 4 bases not matched to a gene. CDR3 in amino acids: CASSVTSYSYNEQFF. The CDR3 DNA reads as TGTGCCAGCAGTGTGACTAGCTACTCCTACAATGAGCAGTTCTTC.

The CDR3 sequence: CATRLGLNEQFF. The CDR3 bases are TGTGCCACCCGGTTGGGGCTCAATGAGCAGTTCTTC. The chain joins TRBV28 to TRBJ2-1; TRBD1 is a possible D gene (5 bases). Trimming took off 10 bases at V and 6 bases at J, with 13 bases between the two ends. Germline V gene data show CDR1 as MDHEN and CDR2 as SYDVKM. The CDR3 spans 12 residues.

V is TRBV9 and J is TRBJ2-3, with 8 bases lining up with TRBD2. Germline trimming cut 2 bases from V and 1 base from J; bases unmatched to any gene: 12. Germline assignment: CDR1 SGDLS and CDR2 YYNGEE. The CDR3 is 18 amino acids. In DNA, the CDR3 is TGTGCCAGCAGCGTGGGGGGGGCTAGCGGGTTAGGCACAGATACGCAGTATTTT. Translated, it gives CASSVGGASGLGTDTQYF.

This chain links TRBV11-2 with TRBJ2-7; possibly TRBD2 for D (6 bases). The germline gives CDR1 SGHAT, CDR2 FQNNGV. This CDR3 region has 15 residues. Trimming stripped 3 bases from V and 1 base from J, with 13 bases between. The CDR3 nucleotides are TGTGCCAGCAGCTTGGGGCGGGGCAGTTCCTACGAGCAGTACTTC. Encoded protein: CASSLGRGSSYEQYF.

This clone was found once. V usage is TRBV19 and J usage is TRBJ1-1; unclear D gene. This CDR3 has 12 amino acids. Per germline, CDR1 LNHDA and CDR2 SQIVND (reference sequence). V was clipped by 6 bases and J by 6 bases, with 11 bases between them. CDR3 protein: CASSPSGPEAFF. The CDR3 DNA reads as TGTGCCAGTAGCCCGAGTGGGCCTGAAGCTTTCTTT.

This chain links TRBV19 with TRBJ2-7; 8 bases agree with TRBD2. The CDR3 spans 15 residues. CDR1 and CDR2 (germline): LNHDA, SQIVND (reference sequence). Trimming at V came to 4 bases and at J to 3 bases, leaving 8 bases not matched to a gene. CDR3 amino acids: CASSSSLAGIYEQYF. CDR3 coding DNA: TGTGCCAGTAGTAGCAGCCTAGCGGGCATCTACGAGCAGTACTTC.

V usage is TRBV7-8 and J usage is TRBJ1-5, with TRBD1 matching 7 bases. V lost 4 bases to trimming and J lost 4 bases; unmatched junction nucleotides: 10. The CDR3 runs 16 residues. CDR1 and CDR2 (germline): SGHVS, FQNEAQ. CDR3 sequence: CASSYRQGGPNQPQHF. The CDR3 coding sequence is TGTGCCAGCAGCTACCGACAGGGAGGTCCTAATCAGCCCCAGCATTTT.

The gene calls are TRBV19 and TRBJ1-6, with no clear D. With 8 bases removed from V and 8 bases from J, the gap between germline ends came to 19 bases. The CDR3 contains 15 residues. Germline-derived CDR1 and CDR2 are LNHDA and SQIVND (reference sequence). CDR3 in DNA: TGTGCCAGTTCGGGCGTGGGGTCTGTGGATTCACCCCTCCACTTT. Translation gives CASSGVGSVDSPLHF.

This chain uses TRBV6-6 with TRBJ2-2; D call uncertain. The length of the CDR3 is 12 residues. V lost 5 bases and J 5 bases, leaving 6 bases between the germline ends. Germline V lookup: CDR1 MNHNY, CDR2 SVGAGI (reference sequence). The CDR3 nucleotides are TGTGCCAGCAGTGACGCAACCGGGGAGCTGTTTTTT. Translated, it gives CASSDATGELFF.

V usage is TRBV23-1 and J usage is TRBJ1-3, with D unresolved. TRBV23-1 has ORF status, its function being uncertain. The CDR3 contains 14 residues. Between the trimmed V and J ends, which lost 7 bases and 1 base, there was a span of 11 bases. For the CDR3, the DNA is TGCGCCAGCAATCCCCCGGGATCTGGAAACACCATATATTTT. Translating it yields CASNPPGSGNTIYF.

This clone was counted once. DNA for the CDR3: TGTGCCAGCGTACTCTATGGGACAGATACGCAGTATTTT. As protein: CASVLYGTDTQYF. The chain is built from TRBV27 and TRBJ2-3; D is unresolved. The CDR3 has 13 amino acids. V was pared by 8 bases and J by 3 bases, with 12 bases between. Germline loops: CDR1 MNHEY, CDR2 SMNVEV (reference sequence).

V and J are TRBV27 and TRBJ1-3, with no clear D. CDR1 and CDR2 from the germline V gene are MNHEY and SMNVEV (reference sequence). V dropped 6 bases and J dropped 2 bases, with 11 bases sitting between them. This CDR3 contains 14 residues. CDR3 bases: TGTGCCAGCAGCCTATCCAGTGCTGGAAACACCATATATTTT. Translating it yields CASSLSSAGNTIYF.

The chain employs TRBV5-5 and TRBJ2-7, with 7 nucleotides matching TRBD1. Trimming at V came to 4 bases and at J to 0 bases, leaving 10 bases not matched to a gene. This CDR3 is built from 16 residues. Germline CDR1 is SGHKS and CDR2 is YYEKEE (reference sequence). The CDR3 loop is CASSLNSGTVSYEQYF. Here the CDR3 DNA reads TGTGCCAGCAGCCTTAATTCCGGGACAGTCTCCTACGAGCAGTACTTC.

This rearrangement joins TRBV11-2 to TRBJ2-5, with 7 bases identical to TRBD1. The CDR3 runs 16 residues. The V gene's germline CDR1 is SGHAT and CDR2 FQNNGV. Trimming took 1 base from V and 0 from J; bases not matched to a gene: 5. The CDR3 region has the DNA TGTGCCAGCAGCTTAGGACAGGGCTCTCACCAAGAGACCCAGTACTTC. The encoded protein is CASSLGQGSHQETQYF.

The chain uses TRBV5-1 and TRBJ1-6; D is unclear. CDR1 and CDR2 from the germline V gene are SGHRS and YFSETQ. Trimming shortened V by 2 bases and J by 0 bases, and 9 bases separated the two germline ends. The CDR3 is 16 residues long. The CDR3 sequence is CASSFDGTSYNSPLHF. Here the CDR3 DNA reads TGCGCCAGCAGCTTTGACGGCACCTCCTATAATTCACCCCTCCACTTT.

The chain joins TRBV15 to TRBJ1-1; TRBD1 matches 8 bases. The CDR3 has 16 residues. Germline CDR1 and CDR2: LNHNV and YYDKDF (reference sequence). J gave up 1 base and V 1 base, and 5 bases lay outside the gene matches. CDR3 DNA sequence: TGTGCCACCAGCAGAGGGCCTGACAGGGGGAACACTGAAGCTTTCTTT. It encodes CATSRGPDRGNTEAFF.

The chain recombines TRBV5-4 with TRBJ2-7; TRBD1 matches 8 bases. This CDR3 is built from 14 residues. With 4 bases clipped from V and 4 bases from J, the junction kept 7 bases outside the gene matches. Germline loops: CDR1 SGHNT, CDR2 YYREEE (reference sequence). The CDR3 reads CASSATGEPYEQYF. The CDR3 DNA reads TGTGCCAGCAGCGCGACAGGGGAGCCTTACGAGCAGTACTTC.

This clone was seen once. This rearrangement joins TRBV11-2 to TRBJ1-1, with TRBD1 as a possible D gene (6 bases). Per the germline V gene, CDR1 is SGHAT and CDR2 is FQNNGV. The CDR3 spans 14 residues. Trimming took off 1 base at V and 6 bases at J, with 12 bases between the two ends. The CDR3 reads CASSLVGGEAEAFF. The CDR3 region has the DNA TGTGCCAGCAGCTTAGTAGGGGGGGAGGCTGAAGCTTTCTTT.

The chain links TRBV4-1 to TRBJ2-3; 7 nucleotides agree with TRBD1. V shed 1 base, J shed 9 bases, and the junction held 4 bases outside the gene matches. The length of the CDR3 is 13 residues. Germline V gives CDR1 MGHRA, CDR2 YSYEKL. The CDR3 is CASSQGRQGTQYF. The CDR3 region has the DNA TGCGCCAGCAGCCAAGGTAGACAGGGCACGCAGTATTTT.

The chain couples TRBV30 to TRBJ2-3, with 7 bases aligning to TRBD1. V lost 5 bases and J lost 2; bases outside the gene matches: 7. The CDR3 spans 14 residues. Germline CDR1 and CDR2: GTSNPN and SVGIG (reference sequence). The CDR3 DNA follows: TGTGCCTGGCACAGGGGTTTTTCCACAGATACGCAGTATTTT. It is translated as CAWHRGFSTDTQYF.

The chain couples TRBV6-1 to TRBJ2-7; possibly TRBD2 for D (6 bases). The CDR3 contains 15 residues. Per germline, CDR1 MNHNS and CDR2 SASEGT. Trimming stripped 8 bases from V and 5 bases from J, with 22 bases between. The CDR3 reads CASGPSVLEGDEQYF. The CDR3 region has the DNA TGTGCCAGCGGCCCTAGCGTCTTGGAAGGGGACGAGCAGTACTTC.